Shown below are 20 T cell receptor beta chains from a single sample sequenced in a study of cytomegalovirus exposure and HLA in healthy donors. Amplification used 60 Vbeta primers and 13 Jbeta primers. Some clones are missing from TCRdb's copy, which holds only in-frame ones; the method was immunoSEQ multiplex PCR. The sample holds some 100,000 clones, around 80% seen once. Sequencing input: PBMCs. These receptors came from a female donor in good health and CMV-seronegative.

Comments on this clone: The junction does not match germline at one end; this may be a read error. The chain carries TRBV29-1 and TRBJ2-5, with 8 bases aligning to TRBD1. CDR1 is SQVTM and CDR2 is ANQGSEA in the germline V gene. There are 13 residues in the CDR3. CDR3 in DNA: TGCAGCTTTGACAGGGGAGCACAAGAGACCCAGTACTTC. It translates to CSFDRGAQETQYF.

The chain links TRBV4-3 to TRBJ2-3; 8 nucleotides line up with TRBD1. The V and J ends lost 1 base and 5 bases, in that order; junction bases with no gene match: 8. This CDR3 comprises 16 residues. CDR1 is LGHNA and CDR2 is YSLEER in the germline V gene. The CDR3 spells CASSQGRGQAGDTQYF. DNA for the CDR3: TGCGCCAGCAGCCAAGGTCGGGGACAGGCGGGAGATACGCAGTATTTT.

This clone has just one count. This chain uses TRBV7-2 with TRBJ2-7, with D tentatively TRBD1 (6 bases). Germline V CDR1 and CDR2: SGHTA, FQGNSA. V lost 5 bases and J 0 bases, leaving 17 bases between the germline ends. The CDR3 totals 16 residues. The CDR3 DNA reads as TGTGCCAGCAGCCCGTCCCAGGGGATTAGCTCCTACGAGCAGTACTTC. It translates to CASSPSQGISSYEQYF. Using reference TRBV7-2 and TRBJ2-7 for the parts outside the CDR3, the full variable domain is GAGVSQSPSNKVTEKGKDVELRCDPISGHTALYWYRQSLGQGLEFLIYFQGNSAPDKSGLPSDRFSAERTGGSVSTLTIQRTQQEDSAVYLCASSPSQGISSYEQYFGPGTRLTVT.

This rearrangement joins TRBV20-1 to TRBJ1-1; D call uncertain. The CDR3 has 11 residues. V was trimmed by 4 bases and J by 1 base, leaving 4 bases between them. Germline assignment: CDR1 DFQATT and CDR2 SNEGSKA (reference sequence). The CDR3 here is CSANQNTEAFF. For the CDR3, the DNA is TGCAGTGCTAATCAGAACACTGAAGCTTTCTTT.

The CDR3 protein is CASSFSAGGLPTYNEQFF. CDR3 bases: TGTGCCAGCAGCTTTTCGGCAGGGGGTCTTCCGACATACAATGAGCAGTTCTTC. The chain uses TRBV5-4 and TRBJ2-1; 7 nucleotides align to TRBD1. CDR3 length equals 18 residues. Trimming took 2 bases from V and 4 from J; bases not matched to a gene: 15. CDR1 SGHNT and CDR2 YYREEE come from the germline V gene (reference sequence).

V is TRBV4-2 and J is TRBJ2-1; 12 bases map to TRBD2. The V segment lost 0 bases and the J segment 7 bases; nucleotides outside the gene matches: 7. This CDR3 contains 17 residues. Germline loops: CDR1 LGHNA, CDR2 YNFKEQ. In DNA, the CDR3 is TGTGCCAGCAGCCAAGACCCCCTAGCGGGGGGGCGAAATGAGCAGTTCTTC. Residues: CASSQDPLAGGRNEQFF.

This clone has only a few counts. This chain connects TRBV5-1 to TRBJ1-2; D gene uncertain. The CDR3 is made up of 11 amino acids. V was cut by 0 bases and J by 8 bases, with 5 bases left in between. Germline-derived CDR1 and CDR2 are SGHRS and YFSETQ. The chain's CDR3 is CASSLGEGYTF. CDR3 in DNA: TGCGCCAGCAGCTTGGGTGAGGGCTACACCTTC.

The chain recombines TRBV11-2 with TRBJ1-4; D may be TRBD1 (5 bases). Deletions cut 4 bases from V and 5 bases from J, with 14 bases between. From germline, CDR1 is SGHAT and CDR2 FQNNGV. The CDR3 is made up of 15 amino acids. CDR3 protein: CASSYGGERNEKLFF. The DNA of the CDR3 is TGTGCCAGCAGCTACGGGGGGGAGAGGAATGAAAAACTGTTTTTT.

This rearrangement joins TRBV2 to TRBJ2-2; perhaps TRBD2 as D (5 bases). The CDR3 runs to 15 residues. V was shortened by 2 bases and J by 4 bases, with 11 bases between the two germline ends. Germline V gene data show CDR1 as SNHLY and CDR2 as FYNNEI. The CDR3 DNA reads as TGTGCCAGCAGTGAACGTCAGAGGGTCACCGGGGAGCTGTTTTTT. Translating gives CASSERQRVTGELFF.

The gene calls are TRBV5-1 and TRBJ2-3; maybe TRBD2 (5 bases). The V end lost 6 bases, the J end lost 1 base, and 12 bases lay between the germline ends. The germline CDR1 and CDR2 sequences are SGHRS and YFSETQ. The CDR3 consists of 14 residues. Here the CDR3 DNA reads TGCGCCAGCACCTTACTCGGGGGCACAGATACGCAGTATTTT. Translating gives CASTLLGGTDTQYF.

The V and J genes are TRBV30 and TRBJ2-7, with TRBD2 matching over 7 bases. This CDR3 is 12 amino acids long. Trimming took 5 bases from V and 4 from J; bases not matched to a gene: 5. Germline V CDR1 and CDR2: GTSNPN, SVGIG (reference sequence). The CDR3, as DNA: TGTGCCTGGGGTACCGGGGGGTACGAGCAGTACTTC. This translates into CAWGTGGYEQYF.

This clone was recorded only once. This chain joins TRBV2 and TRBJ2-1; the match to TRBD2 covers 9 bases. V was pared by 6 bases and J by 4 bases, with 10 bases of the junction left unmatched. CDR1 and CDR2 (germline): SNHLY, FYNNEI. CDR3 length: 16 amino acids. The CDR3 DNA reads TGTGCCAGCAGCAAAAGATTAGCGGGGGAGTACAATGAGCAGTTCTTC. It translates to CASSKRLAGEYNEQFF.

This clone came up a few times. V usage is TRBV28 and J usage is TRBJ1-4, with D possibly matching TRBD1 (6 bases). This CDR3 has 16 amino acids. Germline CDR1 and CDR2: MDHEN and SYDVKM. The germline V and J ends were trimmed by 5 bases and 6 bases, with 19 bases remaining between them. The CDR3 here is CASSDPRGSKDEKLFF. The CDR3 coding sequence is TGTGCCAGCAGTGACCCCAGGGGTAGTAAAGATGAAAAACTGTTTTTT.

V gene TRBV7-3 combines with J gene TRBJ2-3; perhaps TRBD2 as D (6 bases). Germline V gene lookup returns CDR1 SGHTA and CDR2 FQGTGA. This CDR3 comprises 15 residues. V was cut by 2 bases and J by 1 base, with 10 bases left in between. The CDR3 reads CASSLVGGGTDTQYF. Written as DNA, the CDR3 is TGTGCCAGCAGCTTAGTCGGGGGTGGCACAGATACGCAGTATTTT.

This clone was detected once. The V gene is TRBV5-6, the J gene TRBJ1-5; no firm D call. The V end was cut by 4 bases, the J end by 7 bases, with 12 bases between. In germline, CDR1 is SGHDT, CDR2 YYEEEE. CDR3 length: 13 amino acids. The CDR3 sequence is CASSMGRVQPQHF. The CDR3 region has the DNA TGTGCCAGCAGCATGGGGAGGGTCCAGCCCCAGCATTTT.

This rearrangement joins TRBV6-5 to TRBJ1-2, with TRBD1 identical over 7 bases. V gave up 6 bases and J gave up 2 bases; unmatched junction bases: 9. The CDR3 loop spans 15 amino acids. CDR1 and CDR2 from the germline V gene are MNHEY and SVGAGI. The CDR3 DNA reads as TGTGCCAGCAGAGGACCAGGGGGACAGAACTATGGCTACACCTTC. Amino acids: CASRGPGGQNYGYTF.

This chain connects TRBV9 to TRBJ1-2; TRBD1 aligns across 7 bases. With 4 bases clipped from V and 4 bases from J, the junction kept 7 bases outside the gene matches. Per the germline V gene, CDR1 is SGDLS and CDR2 is YYNGEE. The CDR3 has 14 residues. The DNA of the CDR3 is TGTGCCAGCAGCCCCCGAGGGGGCGGCTATGGCTACACCTTC. Translated, it gives CASSPRGGGYGYTF.

Notes on this clone: A junction end diverges from the germline sequence, so it may reflect a read error. The chain recombines TRBV7-9 with TRBJ2-7; D may be TRBD1 (6 bases). Germline V gene lookup returns CDR1 SEHNR and CDR2 FQNEAQ (reference sequence). CDR3 size: 13 residues. The CDR3 protein is CSSSATGMWEQYF. CDR3 sequence (DNA): TGTTCCAGCAGCGCCACAGGGATGTGGGAGCAGTACTTC.

The chain couples TRBV7-9 to TRBJ2-1; weak D call: TRBD1 (6 bases). The germline gives CDR1 SEHNR, CDR2 FQNEAQ (reference sequence). The CDR3 runs 14 residues. The ends were cut back, 5 bases at V and 4 bases at J, with 12 bases in the middle. The CDR3 DNA reads TGTGCCAGCAGCCCAAGGGACATTTACAATGAGCAGTTCTTC. As protein: CASSPRDIYNEQFF.

The CDR3 protein is CASSPQGGGGAAYEQYF. CDR3 bases: TGTGCCAGCAGCCCCCAGGGGGGCGGGGGGGCCGCCTACGAGCAGTACTTC. The J gene is TRBJ2-7, the V gene TRBV9; 9 bases align to TRBD2. CDR3 length: 17 residues. Germline values: CDR1 SGDLS, CDR2 YYNGEE. With V trimmed by 4 bases and J by 2 bases, 13 bases remained unmatched.